The 11 T cell receptor beta chains reported below all come from one sample, sequenced in a study of blood T cell repertoires in COVID-19. Only in-frame clones appear in the TCRdb table, and some are missing; sequencing was by immunoSEQ multiplex PCR. This table has roughly 80,000 clones, 75% to 85% appearing once. Sequenced sample: peripheral blood. The source is a human donor in a cohort sampled during active COVID-19.

The rearrangement joins TRBV7-8 to TRBJ2-5; TRBD1 might be the D (5 bases). Trimming stripped 5 bases from V and 5 bases from J, with 12 bases between. The CDR3 sequence is 13 residues long. CDR1 is SGHVS and CDR2 is FQNEAQ in the germline V gene. In nucleotides, the CDR3 is TGTGCCAGCAGCGGGGCCCCCCAGGAGACCCAGTACTTC. It specifies CASSGAPQETQYF.

The chain employs TRBV6-5 and TRBJ2-7; D perhaps matches TRBD2 (6 bases). Trimming pared 6 bases from V and 3 bases from J, leaving 18 bases between. The CDR3 contains 15 residues. Per the germline V gene, CDR1 is MNHEY and CDR2 is SVGAGI. For the CDR3, the DNA is TGTGCCAGCAGGGGACTTGGAACAGGCCACTACGAGCAGTACTTC. Protein: CASRGLGTGHYEQYF.

The chain has TRBV27 and TRBJ1-5, with a possible D match to TRBD1 (5 bases). In germline, CDR1 is MNHEY, CDR2 SMNVEV (reference sequence). With 5 bases removed from V and 4 bases from J, the gap between germline ends came to 12 bases. The CDR3 sequence is 14 residues long. The CDR3 region has the DNA TGTGCCAGCAGTAGGCAGGGTTGGAATCAGCCCCAGCATTTT. Translating it yields CASSRQGWNQPQHF.

The chain employs TRBV5-5 and TRBJ1-5; 9 positions match TRBD1. Germline CDR1 and CDR2: SGHKS and YYEKEE (reference sequence). J gave up 7 bases and V 3 bases, and 5 bases lay outside the gene matches. This CDR3 contains 14 residues. CDR3 sequence: CASSYTGGEQPQHF. Here the CDR3 DNA reads TGTGCCAGCAGCTACACAGGGGGCGAGCAGCCCCAGCATTTT. Full variable domain (rest looked up from reference TRBV5-5 and TRBJ1-5): DAGVTQSPTHLIKTRGQQVTLRCSPISGHKSVSWYQQVLGQGPQFIFQYYEKEERGRGNFPDRFSARQFPNYSSELNVNALLLGDSALYLCASSYTGGEQPQHFGDGTRLSIL.

The J gene is TRBJ1-1, the V gene TRBV19; TRBD1 agrees at 9 bases. Trimming cost V 7 bases and J 2 bases; bases outside gene matches: 5. CDR1 is LNHDA and CDR2 is SQIVND in the germline V gene (reference sequence). The CDR3 covers 14 residues. CDR3 sequence: CASNWDRANTEAFF. The CDR3 nucleotides are TGTGCCAGTAATTGGGACAGGGCTAACACTGAAGCTTTCTTT.

Note on this clone: A read error may produce the germline difference seen at one junction end. The rearrangement uses TRBV3-1 (or the pseudogene TRBV3-2) and TRBJ1-4; 8 bases are shared with TRBD1. Germline values: CDR1 LGHDT, CDR2 YNNKEL (reference sequence). The CDR3 length is 14 residues. DNA of the CDR3: TGTGCCAGCAGGCAAGACAGGGGCGGAGAAAAACTGTTTTTT. Protein sequence: CASRQDRGGEKLFF.

This clone is a singleton in its sample. The chain combines TRBV19 with TRBJ1-6; TRBD1 might be the D (6 bases). Germline V CDR1 and CDR2: LNHDA, SQIVND (reference sequence). The CDR3 length is 14 residues. The V end was cut by 0 bases, the J end by 8 bases, with 8 bases between. CDR3 DNA sequence: TGTGCCAGTAGTATAGAGGGGGCTGATTCACCCCTCCACTTT. Translation gives CASSIEGADSPLHF.

J is TRBJ2-2 and V is TRBV18, with 7 bases identical to TRBD2. The germline gives CDR1 KGHSH, CDR2 LQKENI. CDR3 length: 16 amino acids. The V and J ends lost 2 bases and 3 bases, in that order; junction bases with no gene match: 6. The CDR3 reads CASSPGRVQDTGELFF. Written as DNA, the CDR3 is TGTGCCAGCTCACCAGGGAGGGTTCAGGACACCGGGGAGCTGTTTTTT.

The rearrangement links TRBV7-2 to TRBJ2-7; D may be TRBD2 (5 bases). CDR3 length: 14 amino acids. In germline, CDR1 is SGHTA, CDR2 FQGNSA. V lost 5 bases and J lost 0, with 11 bases in between. Here the CDR3 reads CASSRGPSSYEQYF. The CDR3 region has the DNA TGTGCCAGCAGCCGGGGTCCTAGCTCCTACGAGCAGTACTTC.

The V and J genes are TRBV19 and TRBJ2-3; no clear D. Germline V gives CDR1 LNHDA, CDR2 SQIVND (reference sequence). The CDR3 totals 15 residues. Trimming took off 6 bases at V and 5 bases at J, with 18 bases between the two ends. The CDR3 loop reads CASSDGSAVGDTQYF. In DNA, the CDR3 is TGTGCCAGTAGCGATGGCTCCGCGGTAGGAGATACGCAGTATTTT.

The genes are TRBV2 and TRBJ2-1, with D tentatively TRBD2 (6 bases). Germline assignment: CDR1 SNHLY and CDR2 FYNNEI. This CDR3 region has 15 residues. The V end was cut by 6 bases, the J end by 9 bases, with 21 bases between. This chain's CDR3 is CASRGDAGRSGEQFF. CDR3 coding DNA: TGTGCCAGCAGAGGGGATGCGGGGAGGTCGGGTGAGCAGTTCTTC.